The clone carrying this T cell receptor beta chain was counted ten times or more. Antigen specificity is unknown. The sample originates from a study of neurological immune-mediated disorders. General observations from the study: One related-CDR3 cluster, identified by phylogenetic grouping, held the repertoires of 18 of 34 multiple sclerosis patients and was a possible signature. Expanded clones shared no identical CDR3 amino acid sequences across subjects, which suggested private TCR-beta repertoires in all groups.

CDR1 is DFQATT, CDR2 SNEGSKA, per germline (reference sequence). The CDR3 has 15 amino acids. Trimming took 0 bases from V and 2 from J, leaving 10 bases between them. By 5'RACE with 10-nucleotide random UMIs, the cDNA was made. TCRdb independently ran MiXCR on the 5' RACE reads; one entry per CDR3 protein. The repertoire includes over 60,000 distinct CDR3 sequences, roughly 4.4% of them detected once, and 2% to 2.5% sits in the top ten. The rearrangement uses TRBV20-1 and TRBJ2-2; D call uncertain. The specimen was PBMCs. The TCR was taken from a woman aged 70-85 years with multiple sclerosis. The CDR3: CSARDSARNTGELFF. CDR3 sequence (DNA): TGCAGTGCTAGAGATTCGGCTAGAAACACCGGGGAGCTGTTTTTT.